This is a list of T cell receptor beta chains from one sample in a study of graft-versus-host responses after intestinal transplantation. Repertoires were generated with immunoSEQ multiplex PCR, while TCRdb's copy carries only in-frame clones and drops some. The sample holds roughly 8,000 clones; roughly 30% are singletons and the top ten take roughly 2.1%. Material: alloreactive CD8+ T cells from a mixed lymphocyte reaction culture, obtained before intestinal transplant. All receptors come from a human patient who received an intestinal transplant. The CDR3 runs from the conserved cysteine through the conserved F or W.

TRBJ2-7	TRBV11-2	CASSLVYSAGAHEQYF
TRBJ1-2	TRBV7-9	CASRSGTGDIGYTF
TRBJ1-2	TRBV4-2	CASSQAGQGMGYTF
TRBJ1-6	TRBV6-5	CASGETGGYSPLHF
TRBJ2-3	TRBV27	CASSLVGGRAADTQYF
TRBJ2-5	TRBV4-1	CASSQAGLALETQYF
TRBJ1-2	TRBV9	CASSPTMRPGQGLVGGYTF
TRBJ1-1	TRBV7-9	CASSLVYAGQVNTEAFF
TRBJ2-3	TRBV7-2	CASSLGTSGLGADTQYF
TRBJ2-7	TRBV11-1	CASSLGRGSYEQYF
TRBJ1-3	TRBV5-5	CASSLWGVGNTIYF
TRBJ2-3	TRBV5-4	CASNDIVADTQYF
TRBJ1-6	TRBV11-3	CASRDTGNYNSPLHF
TRBJ2-3	TRBV5-1	CASSQLAEYISSTDTQYF
TRBJ1-2	TRBV9	CASSPWDRPLYGYTF
TRBJ1-2	TRBV30	CAWSGDSISYGYTF
TRBJ2-7	TRBV27	CASKSGLAGPSYEQYF
TRBJ2-1	TRBV7-3	CASSPSSGGARVEQFF
TRBJ1-3	TRBV13	CASSNQGQFISGPIYF
TRBJ2-1	TRBV7-2	CASSLEPGLGGNEQFF
TRBJ2-3	TRBV21-1	CASSKEGGRALTDTQYF
TRBJ2-3	TRBV6-6	CASSSSADTQYF
TRBJ2-7	TRBV4-1	CASSQQLVSYEQYF
TRBJ2-7	TRBV4-1	CASSQENRGFYEQYF
TRBJ1-6	TRBV7-6	CASSLSGGQSPLHF
TRBJ2-7	TRBV4-1	CASSQAPLAATYEQYF
TRBJ2-1	TRBV27	CASSLGLAASNEQFF
TRBJ2-3	TRBV30	CAWSMTGGAGDTQYF
TRBJ1-2	TRBV7-6	CASSPWTGYYGYTF
TRBJ1-2	TRBV29-1	CTVRDYGYPF
TRBJ1-5	TRBV11-2	CASSVGTGGYSNQPQHF
TRBJ2-1	TRBV7-3	CASSFPGINNEQFF
TRBJ2-1	TRBV7-6	CASSLAGASEQFF
TRBJ2-3	TRBV4-1	CASSRLPSRDTQYF
TRBJ2-3	TRBV7-2	CASSLDGTSGGMQYF
TRBJ2-7	TRBV7-9	CASSTTTWELAGGPYEQYF
TRBJ1-1	TRBV4-2	CASSRNPGMGKNTEAFF
TRBJ2-7	TRBV11-2	CASSLSFGTNDEQYF
TRBJ1-2	TRBV5-5	CASSWTGGANYGYTF
TRBJ2-7	TRBV7-2	CASSLGVLSYEQYF
TRBJ1-5	TRBV6-5	CASSALGGQQPQHF
TRBJ1-2	TRBV7-9	CASSQGFSGYTF
TRBJ1-1	TRBV4-3	CASSPGGVRTEAFF
TRBJ1-2	TRBV27	CASSIQGAPGYYGYTF
TRBJ1-4	TRBV5-8	CASSFGAGVYEKLFF
TRBJ1-5	TRBV4-1	CASSQVQGNQPQHF
TRBJ1-1	TRBV5-6	CASSWTGVGAFF
TRBJ2-1	TRBV4-2	CASTPGRGEYEQFF
TRBJ2-7	TRBV28	CASTYRGRLYEQYF
TRBJ2-1	TRBV9	CASSPPAGPSYNEQFF
TRBJ2-5	TRBV30	CAWSVLGVVETQYF
TRBJ1-6	TRBV15	CATSNLSTLYNSPLHF
TRBJ1-6	TRBV10-3	CAISEEGGGNAYNSPLHF
TRBJ1-1	TRBV5-3	CARDDRLDLNTEAFF
TRBJ1-1	TRBV9	CASGHLNTEAFF
TRBJ2-7	TRBV5-6	CASSWALQANYEQYF
TRBJ2-7	TRBV7-9	CASSLVSPYEQYF
TRBJ1-3	TRBV6-1	CASGGGDSGNTIYF
TRBJ1-2	TRBV5-6	CASSLASGVGGYTF